This T cell receptor beta chain emerged from a study of blood T cell repertoires in COVID-19. The V and J ends lost 4 bases and 3 bases, in that order; junction bases with no gene match: 6. Germline V gives CDR1 LGHDT, CDR2 YNNKEL (reference sequence). The CDR3 consists of 16 residues. The data were produced by immunoSEQ multiplex PCR, yet TCRdb's version contains in-frame clones alone and is incomplete. Found here are 150,000 to 200,000 clones, about 83% of them singletons; the top ten hold 3% to 3.5%. The rearrangement links TRBV3-1 (or the pseudogene TRBV3-2) to TRBJ2-7; 13 bases align to TRBD2. The sample consisted of PBMCs or T cells enriched from blood (not recorded which). The sequence derives from a woman aged 25 to 39 who had been exposed to COVID-19. CDR3: CASSPGLAGALYEQYF. DNA for the CDR3: TGTGCCAGCAGCCCCGGACTAGCGGGGGCACTCTACGAGCAGTACTTC.